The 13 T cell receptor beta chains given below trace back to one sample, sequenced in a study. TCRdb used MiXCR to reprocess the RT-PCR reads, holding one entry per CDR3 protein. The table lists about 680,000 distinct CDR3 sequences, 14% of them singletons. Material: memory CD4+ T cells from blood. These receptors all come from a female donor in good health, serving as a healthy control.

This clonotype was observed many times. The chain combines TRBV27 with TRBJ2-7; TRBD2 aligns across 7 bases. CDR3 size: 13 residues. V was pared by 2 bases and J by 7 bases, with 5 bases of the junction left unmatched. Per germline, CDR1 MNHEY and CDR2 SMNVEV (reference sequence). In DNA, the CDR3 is TGTGCCAGCAGTTTAAATGGGGGGGGAGAGCAGTACTTC. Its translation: CASSLNGGGEQYF.

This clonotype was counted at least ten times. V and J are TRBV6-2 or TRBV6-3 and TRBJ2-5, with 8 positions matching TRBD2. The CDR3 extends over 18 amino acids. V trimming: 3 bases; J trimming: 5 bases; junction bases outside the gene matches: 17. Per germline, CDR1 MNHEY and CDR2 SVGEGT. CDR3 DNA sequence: TGTGCCAGCAGTTATCCCATATCGGGACTAGTTGATGTGGAGACCCAGTACTTC. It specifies CASSYPISGLVDVETQYF.

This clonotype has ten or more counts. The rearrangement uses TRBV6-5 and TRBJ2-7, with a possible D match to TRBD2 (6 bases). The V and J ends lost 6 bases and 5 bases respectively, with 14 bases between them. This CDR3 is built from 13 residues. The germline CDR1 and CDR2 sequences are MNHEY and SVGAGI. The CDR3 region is CASSDLASHEQYF. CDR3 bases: TGTGCCAGCAGCGATCTAGCGTCCCACGAGCAGTACTTC.

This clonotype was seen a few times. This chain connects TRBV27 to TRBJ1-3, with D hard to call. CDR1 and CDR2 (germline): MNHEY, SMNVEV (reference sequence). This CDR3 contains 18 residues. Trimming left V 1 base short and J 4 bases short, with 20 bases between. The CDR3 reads CASSLLPPHGLGGNTIYF. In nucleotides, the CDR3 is TGTGCCAGCAGTTTATTGCCTCCCCACGGGCTCGGGGGAAACACCATATATTTT.

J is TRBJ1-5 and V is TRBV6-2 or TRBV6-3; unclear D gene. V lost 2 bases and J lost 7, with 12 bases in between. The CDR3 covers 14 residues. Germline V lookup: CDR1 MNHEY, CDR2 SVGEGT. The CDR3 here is CASSYVGPRQPQHF. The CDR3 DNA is TGTGCCAGCAGTTACGTAGGACCTCGGCAGCCCCAGCATTTT.

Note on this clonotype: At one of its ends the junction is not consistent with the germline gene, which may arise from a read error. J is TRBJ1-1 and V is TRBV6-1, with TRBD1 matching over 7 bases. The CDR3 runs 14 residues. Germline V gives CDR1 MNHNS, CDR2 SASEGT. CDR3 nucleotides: TGTGCCAGCAGTGTTTGGGGGGACAGCACTGAAGATTTCTTT. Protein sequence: CASSVWGDSTEDFF.

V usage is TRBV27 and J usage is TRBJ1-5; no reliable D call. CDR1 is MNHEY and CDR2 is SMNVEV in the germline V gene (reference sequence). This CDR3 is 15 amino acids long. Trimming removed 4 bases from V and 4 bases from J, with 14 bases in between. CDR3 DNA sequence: TGTGCCAGCAGTTCTCTCGGCGGGAATAATCAGCCCCAGCATTTT. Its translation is CASSSLGGNNQPQHF.

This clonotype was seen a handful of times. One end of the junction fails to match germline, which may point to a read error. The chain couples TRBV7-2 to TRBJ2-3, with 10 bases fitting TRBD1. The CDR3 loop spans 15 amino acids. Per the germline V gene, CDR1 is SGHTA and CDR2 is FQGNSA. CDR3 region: CASSLAGTGENTQYF. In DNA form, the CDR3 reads TGTGCCAGCAGCCTAGCCGGGACAGGGGAAAATACGCAGTATTTT. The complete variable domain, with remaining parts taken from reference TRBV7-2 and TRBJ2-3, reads GAGVSQSPSNKVTEKGKDVELRCDPISGHTALYWYRQSLGQGLEFLIYFQGNSAPDKSGLPSDRFSAERTGGSVSTLTIQRTQQEDSAVYLCASSLAGTGENTQYFGPGTRLTVL.

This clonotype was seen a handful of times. This chain's CDR3 is CASSYGADRNTEAFF. CDR3 DNA sequence: TGTGCCAGCAGTTACGGAGCGGACAGAAACACTGAAGCTTTCTTT. The chain combines TRBV6-5 with TRBJ1-1; D is possibly TRBD1 (6 bases). V was cut by 2 bases and J by 2 bases, with 12 bases left in between. Germline-derived CDR1 and CDR2 are MNHEY and SVGAGI. CDR3 length: 15 residues.

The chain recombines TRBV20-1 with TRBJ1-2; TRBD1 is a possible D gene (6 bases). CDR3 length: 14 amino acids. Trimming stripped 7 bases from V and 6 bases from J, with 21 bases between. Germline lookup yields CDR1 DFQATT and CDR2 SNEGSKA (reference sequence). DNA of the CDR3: TGCAGTGTTGAGGTGCCAGGGCGGGACAATGGCTACACCTTC. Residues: CSVEVPGRDNGYTF.

CDR3 region: CAWSGPTGVAGYTF. The CDR3 region has the DNA TGTGCCTGGAGCGGGCCGACAGGGGTTGCCGGCTACACCTTC. This chain uses TRBV30 with TRBJ1-2; TRBD1 aligns across 8 bases. Per the germline V gene, CDR1 is GTSNPN and CDR2 is SVGIG (reference sequence). This CDR3 has 14 amino acids. V gave up 3 bases and J gave up 8 bases; unmatched junction bases: 11.

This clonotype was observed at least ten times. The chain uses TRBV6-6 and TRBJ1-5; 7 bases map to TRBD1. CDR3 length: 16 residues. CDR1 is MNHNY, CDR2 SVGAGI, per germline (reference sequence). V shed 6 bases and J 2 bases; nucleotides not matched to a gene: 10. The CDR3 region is CASRTSRTGGNQPQHF. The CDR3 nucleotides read TGTGCCAGCAGGACCAGTCGTACAGGGGGCAATCAGCCCCAGCATTTT.

As DNA, the CDR3 is TGCAGTGCTAGCGGACAGGGGTTAACAGATACGCAGTATTTT. It is translated as CSASGQGLTDTQYF. The chain recombines TRBV20-1 with TRBJ2-3, with TRBD1 matching 9 bases. Trimming cost V 3 bases and J 3 bases; bases outside gene matches: 4. Germline CDR1 reads DFQATT; CDR2 reads SNEGSKA (reference sequence). This CDR3 has 14 residues.